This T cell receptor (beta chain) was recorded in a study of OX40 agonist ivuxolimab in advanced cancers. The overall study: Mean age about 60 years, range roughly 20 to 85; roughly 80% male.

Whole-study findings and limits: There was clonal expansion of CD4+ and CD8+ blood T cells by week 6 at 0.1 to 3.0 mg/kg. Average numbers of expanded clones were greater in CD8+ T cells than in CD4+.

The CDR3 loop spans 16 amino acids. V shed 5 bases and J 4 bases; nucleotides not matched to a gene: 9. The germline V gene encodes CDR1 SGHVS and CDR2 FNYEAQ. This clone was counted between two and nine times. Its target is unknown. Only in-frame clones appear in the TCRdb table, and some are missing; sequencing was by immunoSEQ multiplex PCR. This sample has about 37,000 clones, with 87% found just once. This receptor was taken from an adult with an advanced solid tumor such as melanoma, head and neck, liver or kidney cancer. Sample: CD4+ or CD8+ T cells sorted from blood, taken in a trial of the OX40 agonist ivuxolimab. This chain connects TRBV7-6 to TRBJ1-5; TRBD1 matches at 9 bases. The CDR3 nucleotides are TGTGCCAGCAGCGCCGGGGACAGGGTGACAAATCAGCCCCAGCATTTT. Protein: CASSAGDRVTNQPQHF.